This passage covers 4 T cell receptor beta chains from one sample sequenced in a study of blood T cells in healthy people across ages. For the second PCR, which ran for about 7 to 11 cycles, a sample-barcoded 5' primer and a J-beta primer mix were used. TCRdb re-called the 5' RACE reads with MiXCR, one entry per CDR3 protein. The sample holds around 1.5 million distinct CDR3 sequences, around 59% seen once. The specimen was blood. These receptors all come from a man younger than 35 in good health.

This clonotype has more than one count but fewer than ten. The genes are TRBV4-3 and TRBJ2-7; 9 positions match TRBD1. From germline, CDR1 is LGHNA and CDR2 YSLEER. Unmatched junction bases numbered 2, after V lost 0 bases and J lost 5 bases. The CDR3 has 14 residues. The CDR3 region has the DNA TGCGCCAGCAGCCAAGATTGGACAGGGGACGAGCAGTACTTC. As protein: CASSQDWTGDEQYF.

The chain is built from TRBV6-5 and TRBJ2-5; a possible D gene is TRBD1 (7 bases). Germline values: CDR1 MNHEY, CDR2 SVGAGI. This CDR3 comprises 14 residues. With 6 bases removed from V and 5 bases from J, the gap between germline ends came to 16 bases. In DNA, the CDR3 is TGTGCCAGCAGGGACTCCAGGGGGGAGGAGACCCAGTACTTC. It codes for CASRDSRGEETQYF.

The chain joins TRBV28 to TRBJ2-3, with TRBD2 matching 13 bases. This CDR3 spans 18 amino acids. V was pared by 5 bases and J by 0 bases, with 8 bases of the junction left unmatched. In germline, CDR1 is MDHEN, CDR2 SYDVKM. CDR3 protein: CASSTLAGGSSSTDTQYF. CDR3 DNA: TGTGCCAGCAGTACACTAGCGGGGGGGTCCTCTAGCACAGATACGCAGTATTTT.

The chain has TRBV20-1 and TRBJ1-1; D is uncertain. From germline, CDR1 is DFQATT and CDR2 SNEGSKA (reference sequence). The CDR3 extends over 12 amino acids. The germline V and J ends were trimmed by 7 bases and 2 bases, with 11 bases remaining between them. The CDR3 DNA sequence: TGCAGTGTGGCAGGAAGTAACACTGAAGCTTTCTTT. It yields the protein CSVAGSNTEAFF.